Here is one T cell receptor (beta chain) with its context. Using immunoSEQ multiplex PCR, the repertoire was profiled, and TCRdb retains in-frame clones only, with some absent. The sample yields about 250,000 clones, roughly four fifths seen once. The data belong to a study of blood T cell repertoires in COVID-19. Those enrolled, adults aged about 18 to 89 years, came from some 25 US areas. Membership in each cohort depended on participant-reported clinical history. Germline assignment: CDR1 GTSNPN and CDR2 SVGIG (reference sequence). With 3 bases removed from V and 10 bases from J, the gap between germline ends came to 12 bases. This CDR3 region has 11 residues.

Sequenced input: PBMCs or T cells enriched from blood (not recorded which). The V gene is TRBV30, the J gene TRBJ1-1, with D possibly TRBD1 on 6 matching bases. The sequence derives from a man between 40 and 49 years old who had been exposed to COVID-19. In nucleotides, the CDR3 is TGTGCCTGGAGCGAAAGAGGGGGAGCTTTCTTT. Its translation is CAWSERGGAFF.